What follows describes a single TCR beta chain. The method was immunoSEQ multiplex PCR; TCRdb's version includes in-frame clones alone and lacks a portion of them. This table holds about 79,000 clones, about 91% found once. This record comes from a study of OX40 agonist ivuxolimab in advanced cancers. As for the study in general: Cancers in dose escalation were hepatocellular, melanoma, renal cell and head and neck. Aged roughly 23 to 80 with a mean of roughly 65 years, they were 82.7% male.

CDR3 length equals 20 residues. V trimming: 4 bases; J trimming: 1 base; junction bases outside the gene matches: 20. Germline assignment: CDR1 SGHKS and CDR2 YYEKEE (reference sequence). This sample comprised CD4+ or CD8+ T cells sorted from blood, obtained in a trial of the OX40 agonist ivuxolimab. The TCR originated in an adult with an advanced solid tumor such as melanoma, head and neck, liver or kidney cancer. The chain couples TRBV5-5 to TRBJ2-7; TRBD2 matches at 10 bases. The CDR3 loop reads CASSQILGGPQLAGSYEQYF. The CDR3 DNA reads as TGTGCCAGCAGCCAGATTTTGGGGGGGCCCCAACTAGCGGGGTCCTACGAGCAGTACTTC.